Given below is one T cell receptor beta chain in context. Its matching antigen is unknown. The sample belongs to a study of identical twins. Study-wide results and caveats: Conclusions leaned on cross-sectional statistical analysis and did not track the same donors over time. Insertions were reduced in abundant cord blood beta clonotypes but not in memory repertoires. Twins showed weaker excess sharing in their beta out-of-frame sequences. Compared with models, monozygotic twins showed more out-of-frame TCR alpha sharing.

MiXCR, applied by TCRdb to the 5' RACE reads, yields one record per CDR3 protein. The sample yields approximately 620,000 distinct CDR3 sequences, over 8.5% seen once. The CDR3 runs 15 residues. The V segment lost 3 bases and the J segment 2 bases; nucleotides outside the gene matches: 4. Germline-derived CDR1 and CDR2 are KGHDR and SFDVKD. These data are also associated with another study on yellow fever vaccine responses in identical twins.

Sequencing was done on a sample of PBMCs. The origin of this receptor is a woman aged 18 to 35 in good health. The chain employs TRBV24-1 and TRBJ2-3; TRBD1 aligns across 7 bases. CDR3 protein: CATSDPGQNTDTQYF. Written as DNA, the CDR3 is TGTGCCACCAGTGATCCGGGACAGAACACAGATACGCAGTATTTT.